This T cell receptor (beta chain) was identified in a study of blood T cell repertoires in COVID-19. Overall study context: Material from acute and convalescent COVID-19 was sourced from the United States, Italy and Spain.

Germline V gene lookup returns CDR1 SGHRS and CDR2 YFSETQ. The CDR3 is 13 amino acids. V shed 4 bases and J shed 2 bases, with 9 bases lying between them. Sequencing used immunoSEQ multiplex PCR; TCRdb keeps in-frame clones, though not all of them. The table records 380,000 or so clones, 88% of them present only once. What was sequenced was PBMCs or T cells enriched from blood (not recorded which). This chain joins TRBV5-1 and TRBJ2-5, with no clear D. The sequence was collected from a woman in her thirties or forties with acute COVID-19. CDR3 nucleotide sequence: TGCGCCAGCAGCCTGAACAAACAAGAGACCCAGTACTTC. Translated, it gives CASSLNKQETQYF.